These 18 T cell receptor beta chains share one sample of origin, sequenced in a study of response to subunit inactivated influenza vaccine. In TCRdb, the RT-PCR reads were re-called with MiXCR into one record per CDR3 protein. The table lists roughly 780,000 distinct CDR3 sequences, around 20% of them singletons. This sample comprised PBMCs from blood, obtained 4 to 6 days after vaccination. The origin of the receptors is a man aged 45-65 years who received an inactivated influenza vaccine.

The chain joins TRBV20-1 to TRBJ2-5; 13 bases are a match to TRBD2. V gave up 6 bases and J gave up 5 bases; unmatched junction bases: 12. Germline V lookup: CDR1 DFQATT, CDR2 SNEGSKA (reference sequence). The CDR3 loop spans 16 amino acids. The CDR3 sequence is CSAEEGLAGEAETQYF. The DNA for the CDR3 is TGCAGTGCCGAGGAAGGACTAGCGGGAGAGGCGGAGACCCAGTACTTC.

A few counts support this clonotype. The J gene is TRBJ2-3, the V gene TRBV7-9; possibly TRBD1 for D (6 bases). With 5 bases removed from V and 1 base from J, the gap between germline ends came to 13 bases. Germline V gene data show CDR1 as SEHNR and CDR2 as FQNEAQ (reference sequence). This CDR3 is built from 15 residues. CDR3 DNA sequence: TGTGCCAGCAGCAACAGGGTTGGGGGCACAGATACGCAGTATTTT. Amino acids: CASSNRVGGTDTQYF.

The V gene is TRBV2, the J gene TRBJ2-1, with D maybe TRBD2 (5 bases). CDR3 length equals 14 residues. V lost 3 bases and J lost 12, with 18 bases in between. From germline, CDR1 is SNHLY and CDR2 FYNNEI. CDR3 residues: CASSESSDLGAQFF. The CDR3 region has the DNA TGTGCCAGCAGTGAGAGTAGCGACCTGGGTGCGCAGTTCTTC.

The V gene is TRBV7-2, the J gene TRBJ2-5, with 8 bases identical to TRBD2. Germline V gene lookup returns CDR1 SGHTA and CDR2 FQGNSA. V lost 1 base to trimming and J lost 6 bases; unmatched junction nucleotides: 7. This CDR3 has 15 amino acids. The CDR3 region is CASSLEVAGGKTQYF. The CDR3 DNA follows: TGTGCCAGCAGCTTAGAAGTGGCGGGGGGAAAGACCCAGTACTTC.

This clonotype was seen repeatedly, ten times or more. In DNA form, the CDR3 reads TGTGCCAGCAGTTTAGACCAGGGCTACGAGCAGTACTTC. This encodes CASSLDQGYEQYF. The rearrangement uses TRBV12-3 or TRBV12-4 and TRBJ2-7; D perhaps matches TRBD1 (5 bases). V lost 1 base and J 3 bases, leaving 7 bases between the germline ends. The CDR3 is 13 residues long.

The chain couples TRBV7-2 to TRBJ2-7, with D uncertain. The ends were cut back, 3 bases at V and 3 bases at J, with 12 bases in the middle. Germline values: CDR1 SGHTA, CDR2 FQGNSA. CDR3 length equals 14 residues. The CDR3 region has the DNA TGTGCCAGCAGCTTTGCCACCCCAAACTACGAGCAGTACTTC. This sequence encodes CASSFATPNYEQYF.

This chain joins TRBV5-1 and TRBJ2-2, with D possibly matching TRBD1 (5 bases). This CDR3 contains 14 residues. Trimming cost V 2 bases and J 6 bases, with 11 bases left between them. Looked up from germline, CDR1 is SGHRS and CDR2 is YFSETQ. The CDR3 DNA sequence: TGCGCCAGCAGCTTAGGGCAGGGCTCCGGGGAGCTGTTTTTT. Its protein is CASSLGQGSGELFF.

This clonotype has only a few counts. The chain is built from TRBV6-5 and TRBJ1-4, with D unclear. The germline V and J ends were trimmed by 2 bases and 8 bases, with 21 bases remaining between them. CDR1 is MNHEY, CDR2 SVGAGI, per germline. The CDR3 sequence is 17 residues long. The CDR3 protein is CASSYGQRSAKGEKLFF. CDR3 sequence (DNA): TGTGCCAGCAGTTACGGGCAGAGGTCGGCGAAAGGGGAAAAACTGTTTTTT.

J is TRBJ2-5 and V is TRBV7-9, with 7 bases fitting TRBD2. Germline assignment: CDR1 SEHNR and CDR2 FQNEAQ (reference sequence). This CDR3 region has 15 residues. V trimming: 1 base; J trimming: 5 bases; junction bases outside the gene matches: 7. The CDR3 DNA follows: TGTGCCAGCAGCTTAGTCCGCGGGGGTTTGGAGACCCAGTACTTC. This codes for CASSLVRGGLETQYF. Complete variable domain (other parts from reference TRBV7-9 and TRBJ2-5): DTGVSQNPRHKITKRGQNVTFRCDPISEHNRLYWYRQTLGQGPEFLTYFQNEAQLEKSRLLSDRFSAERPKGSFSTLEIQRTEQGDSAMYLCASSLVRGGLETQYFGPGTRLLVL.

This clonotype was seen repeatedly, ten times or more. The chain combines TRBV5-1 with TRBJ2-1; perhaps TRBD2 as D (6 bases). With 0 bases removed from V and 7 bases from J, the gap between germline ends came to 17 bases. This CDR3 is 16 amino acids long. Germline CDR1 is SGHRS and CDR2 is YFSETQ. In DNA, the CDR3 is TGCGCCAGCAGCTTGGGGCGGGGCAATCAACGGAATGAGCAGTTCTTC. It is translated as CASSLGRGNQRNEQFF.

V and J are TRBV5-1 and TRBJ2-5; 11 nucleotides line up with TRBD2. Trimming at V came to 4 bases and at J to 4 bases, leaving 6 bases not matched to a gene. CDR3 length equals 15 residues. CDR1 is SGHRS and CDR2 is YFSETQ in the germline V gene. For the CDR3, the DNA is TGCGCCAGCAGCGAAGCACTAGCGGGAGTAGAGACCCAGTACTTC. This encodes CASSEALAGVETQYF.

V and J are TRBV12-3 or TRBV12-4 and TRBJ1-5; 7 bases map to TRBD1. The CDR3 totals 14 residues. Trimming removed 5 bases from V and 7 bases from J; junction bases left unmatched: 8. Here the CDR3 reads CASSQRQGEQPQHF. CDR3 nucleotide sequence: TGTGCCAGCAGTCAACGACAGGGTGAACAGCCCCAGCATTTT.

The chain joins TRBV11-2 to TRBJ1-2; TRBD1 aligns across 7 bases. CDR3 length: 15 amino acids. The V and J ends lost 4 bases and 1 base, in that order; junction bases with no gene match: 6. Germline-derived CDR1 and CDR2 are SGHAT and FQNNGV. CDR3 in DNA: TGTGCCAGCAGCTCCCCCGGGGACAGTAACTATGGCTACACCTTC. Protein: CASSSPGDSNYGYTF.

The CDR3 region is CASSHLMGAEDTQYF. The CDR3 bases are TGCGCCAGCAGCCACCTGATGGGGGCGGAGGATACGCAGTATTTT. V and J are TRBV4-3 and TRBJ2-3, with D maybe TRBD1 (6 bases). The V gene's germline CDR1 is LGHNA and CDR2 YSLEER. The CDR3 is 15 residues long. Trimming removed 3 bases from V and 6 bases from J, with 16 bases in between.

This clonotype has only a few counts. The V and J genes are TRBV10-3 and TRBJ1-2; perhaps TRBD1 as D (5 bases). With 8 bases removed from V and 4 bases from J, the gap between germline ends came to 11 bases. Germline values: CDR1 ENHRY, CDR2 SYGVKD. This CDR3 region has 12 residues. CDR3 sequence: CAIYGTIYGYTF. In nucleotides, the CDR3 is TGTGCCATCTACGGGACTATCTATGGCTACACCTTC.

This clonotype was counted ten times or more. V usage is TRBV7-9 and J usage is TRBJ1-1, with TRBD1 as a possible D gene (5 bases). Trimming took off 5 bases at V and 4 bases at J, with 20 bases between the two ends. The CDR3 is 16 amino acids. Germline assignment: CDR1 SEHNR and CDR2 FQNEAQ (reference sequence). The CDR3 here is CASSPSGGIGLTEAFF. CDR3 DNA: TGTGCCAGCAGCCCCTCGGGGGGGATTGGGCTCACTGAAGCTTTCTTT.

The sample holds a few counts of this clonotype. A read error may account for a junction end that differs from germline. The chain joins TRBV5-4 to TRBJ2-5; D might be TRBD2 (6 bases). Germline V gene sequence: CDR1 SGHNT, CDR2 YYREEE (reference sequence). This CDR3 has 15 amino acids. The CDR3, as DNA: TGTGCCAGCAGTTTGGGGACCGCGGGACAAGAGACCCAGTACTTC. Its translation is CASSLGTAGQETQYF.

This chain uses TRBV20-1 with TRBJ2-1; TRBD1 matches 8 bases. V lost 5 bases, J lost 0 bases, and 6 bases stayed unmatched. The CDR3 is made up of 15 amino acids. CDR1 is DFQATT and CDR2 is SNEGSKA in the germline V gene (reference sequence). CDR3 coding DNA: TGCAGTGCTCCCCGGACAGGGATCTCCTACAATGAGCAGTTCTTC. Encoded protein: CSAPRTGISYNEQFF.